This record concerns one T cell receptor (beta chain) sequence. There is no known antigen for this receptor. No clone much larger than this one lies a single base away; base qualities are absent. The cohort comprised some 730 healthy bone marrow donors. At the time of sampling, every cohort member was nominally healthy, though immune exposures that went unrecorded were likely present. The donor was CMV seronegative and belonged to the group of around 350 seronegative cohort members. A peripheral blood sample was provided by each donor, and peripheral blood mononuclear cells were used for TCR beta sequencing. Genomic DNA extraction from the blood cell samples was performed with the Qiagen DNeasy Blood Extraction Kit. Inclusive of the bounding cysteine and phenylalanine, the CDR3 is 14 residues long. This entry keeps only the CDR3 DNA: 42 bases, framed from base 1. The junction shows trimming of 1 base on V and 6 bases on J, and the gene matches do not reach 3 bases of it. CDR1 and CDR2 were assigned from the germline V gene as SGHVS and FNYEAQ.

These data originate in a study of cytomegalovirus exposure and HLA in healthy donors (dated by TCRdb to between 2016 and 2019). Regarding the research as a whole: An earlier analysis of 587 of the donors reported 250 to 350 Gb of sequence data and around 120 million unique TCR beta sequences obtained from roughly 170 million T cells. In a later analysis, previously published TCR beta repertoires from 670 or so donors were re-analyzed and high-resolution HLA genotyping was added so that TCR occurrence patterns could be studied. Every discovery cohort repertoire had been produced on one sequencing platform. Donor age, sex, ethnicity and CMV serostatus were compiled alongside the repertoire data. Of the 300 to 450 genotyped donors, over 70% fell in the genetic ancestry cluster associated with self-reported Caucasian donors. The study aimed to test whether signatures of past pathogen exposure could be identified by cataloging public T cell receptors. Class I and class II HLA loci were covered by the typing at four-digit resolution. The T cell repertoires of 700 or so subjects were profiled by immunosequencing and related to cytomegalovirus serostatus. A handful of DR-DQ haplotypes were handled as single units for association and clustering because linkage in the cohort was strong. To predict cytomegalovirus infection status, the study combined high-throughput TCR immunosequencing, statistical association of individual TCRs with disease status, and machine learning. An early release covering 500 to 750 HLA-typed donors comprised approximately 300 gigabases of sequencing data and approximately 85 million unique TCR sequences. Typing coverage varied by locus: roughly 620-630 donors for A, B, C, DRB1 and DQB1; roughly 500 for DQA1; more than 600 for DPA1; some 470 for DPB1. In a later genetic analysis, genome-wide SNP genotypes for about 55% of the roughly 700 donors were used, and that subset was treated as a discovery cohort. To decide whether each TCR beta V gene segment behaved as functional or pseudogenic, an earlier analysis of some 570 of the donors relied on high-throughput TCR beta sequencing. Across around 400 genotyped donors of the cohort, an average of roughly 250,000 unique TCR beta nucleotide sequences per donor were sequenced, and roughly 20% of those sequences were non-productive. In addition to the first cohort of 650 to 750 subjects, a separate validation cohort of over 90 different subjects was used. Rather than drawing on any new phenotypic data, the later analysis identified candidate immune exposures from TCR beta sequences and the way those sequences occurred across donors. General findings and caveats noted by the study authors: The classifier was reported to diagnose cytomegalovirus status with high specificity and sensitivity in both the original cohort and the validation cohort. A group of highly shared sequence variants was considered likely to be a technical artifact of the sequencing pipeline. This cohort had only TCR beta chains sequenced, and the lack of alpha or paired-chain data limited which features could be detected. In vitro tests confirmed that a few of the cytomegalovirus-associated TCR beta chains recognize cytomegalovirus antigens. Linkage disequilibrium might explain the correlated functional status among segregating V segments, but an unknown experimental factor could not be ruled out. A later analysis associated some 17,000 TCR beta sequences with specific HLA alleles at a false discovery rate of 0.05. Most TCR sequences were observed very rarely across donors, whereas some public TCRs were present in many individuals. In a later analysis, most CMV-associated TCR beta chains were found to appear HLA-restricted, with HLA associations seemingly driven largely by CMV exposure. Broadly in line with IMGT annotations, most TCR beta V segments showed up in productive rearrangements about 90% or about 30% of the time in an earlier analysis of around 600 of the donors. Sequencing depth was assumed to be roughly uniform across donors in the presence/absence analyses, though that assumption may not hold. According to a later analysis, parvovirus B19, influenza, CMV and Epstein-Barr virus appeared linked to several top co-occurrence clusters. Compared with the 666-donor mean, donors in an Asian-associated ancestry cluster had fewer N-insertions in productive TCRs, according to a later genetic analysis. In a later analysis, HLA-associated TCR beta chains were found to be more clonally expanded and to have lower generation probabilities than equally common non-associated chains. The earlier analysis of 587 of the donors excluded roughly 16 rarely observed V segments, including chromosome 9 orphons, because counts were too low. A later genetic analysis associated a missense DCLRE1C variant with V-gene and J-gene trimming of TCR beta chains, and an independent cohort replicated the association. A total of 150 to 200 TCR beta chains were listed by the study as associated with cytomegalovirus. It was suggested by the authors that the approach could potentially be generalized to other disease states and immunological phenotypes. A further reported finding was that TCR beta sequences accurately predicted the HLA-A and HLA-B alleles for most subjects in the first cohort. Strong co-occurrence of HLA alleles, especially DR and DQ, made assigning TCR associations to individual alleles difficult. HLA typing was unavailable for some donors at each locus, so association tests used only the typed subset. Some IMGT-functional V segments, including TRBV6-2 and TRBV6-3, could not be distinguished by the 87-base-pair reads and were therefore excluded. Immune exposure information for the cohort was limited to CMV serostatus. In a later analysis, the rate of TCR association differed among HLA loci, with DRB1 alleles having the most associated TCRs and HLA-C alleles having the fewest.

Library generation was performed with the immunoSEQ multiplex PCR assay. A mixture of 60 forward primers for TCR Vbeta segments and 13 reverse primers for TCR Jbeta segments was used in the multiplex PCR. The CDR3 region of rearranged TCR beta genes was amplified from genomic DNA with a multiplex PCR assay. The amplified TCR beta libraries were sequenced on the Illumina HiSeq System as 87-base-pair reads. The original pipeline was this. Across the 670 or so repertoires, a later analysis counted some 80 million unique TCR beta chains, approximately 12 million of which were shared by at least two donors. Raw reads were error-corrected and collapsed into unique sequences with a nearest-neighbor algorithm that merged closely related sequences to remove PCR and sequencing errors. To assign V, D and J gene segments, CDR3 sequences were aligned to IMGT reference sequences. For a sequence to be retained, a match of at least six nucleotides to both a V gene segment and a J gene segment was required. A rearrangement was called productive if the CDR3 had no stop codons and remained in frame with V and J, and every other rearrangement was called non-productive. CDR3 was defined according to IMGT convention as the region running from the second conserved V-encoded cysteine to the conserved J-encoded phenylalanine. In an earlier analysis of around 640 of the donors, sequences lacking an unambiguous match to a single V gene segment were excluded. In an earlier analysis of about 590 of the donors, a V segment was called functional when productive rearrangements were above 56.7%, and segregating when the standard deviation between donors exceeded 5%. A statistical classification framework was built to diagnose cytomegalovirus status from the catalog of TCR beta chain sequences. V and J gene assignment, in a later analysis, came from comparing TCR nucleotide sequences with IMGT/GENE-DB human TR gene sequences. In a later analysis, CDR3 sequences and most-parsimonious VDJ recombination scenarios were assigned using the TCRdist pipeline. A later analysis defined each TCR beta chain by its CDR3 amino acid sequence plus V-gene family, and excluded reads lacking a unique V-gene family. In a later analysis, approximately 640 highly shared, low-generation-probability nucleotide sequences were removed to address suspected cross-contamination and a sequencing artifact. In a later analysis, a clonal expansion index was calculated for each public chain from normalized within-repertoire ranks of inferred template counts. In a later analysis, generation probabilities were computed with a VDJ recombination model fitted to out-of-frame rearrangements, and the resulting probabilities were checked against IGoR. In a later analysis, TCR-TCR, TCR-HLA and TCR-CMV co-occurrence was scored with hypergeometric tests, and a repertoire-size bias correction was applied to TCR pairs. A later analysis estimated false discovery rates by permuting HLA or CMV assignments 20 times. In a later analysis, co-occurring TCRs were grouped using DBSCAN, with TCRdist sequence similarity added in when clustering inside HLA-allele-positive subsets. For co-occurrence clustering, repertoires with fewer than 30,000 or more than 120,000 public chains were excluded, along with roughly 5 repertoires with anomalous nucleotide sharing. TCRdb retrieved this table from immuneACCESS and kept in-frame rearrangements only. Not all clones are present; in checked studies, unresolved V genes account for under half, and no reason is known for the remainder. Clonal size and the V and J genes are those of that table, whereas D and trimming came from the DNA. This sample comprises roughly 38,000 clones, approximately 91% of them detected only once. Approximately 2.4% of the sample belongs to the ten largest clones.

The source is a woman aged 18-29 years in good health and CMV-seronegative. The sequenced material came from PBMCs. The V and J genes are TRBV7-6 and TRBJ2-1, and 7 junction bases match TRBD2. The CDR3 region reads CASSLEGGSNEQFF. The bases read TGTGCCAGCAGCTTAGAGGGCGGGAGCAATGAGCAGTTCTTC.